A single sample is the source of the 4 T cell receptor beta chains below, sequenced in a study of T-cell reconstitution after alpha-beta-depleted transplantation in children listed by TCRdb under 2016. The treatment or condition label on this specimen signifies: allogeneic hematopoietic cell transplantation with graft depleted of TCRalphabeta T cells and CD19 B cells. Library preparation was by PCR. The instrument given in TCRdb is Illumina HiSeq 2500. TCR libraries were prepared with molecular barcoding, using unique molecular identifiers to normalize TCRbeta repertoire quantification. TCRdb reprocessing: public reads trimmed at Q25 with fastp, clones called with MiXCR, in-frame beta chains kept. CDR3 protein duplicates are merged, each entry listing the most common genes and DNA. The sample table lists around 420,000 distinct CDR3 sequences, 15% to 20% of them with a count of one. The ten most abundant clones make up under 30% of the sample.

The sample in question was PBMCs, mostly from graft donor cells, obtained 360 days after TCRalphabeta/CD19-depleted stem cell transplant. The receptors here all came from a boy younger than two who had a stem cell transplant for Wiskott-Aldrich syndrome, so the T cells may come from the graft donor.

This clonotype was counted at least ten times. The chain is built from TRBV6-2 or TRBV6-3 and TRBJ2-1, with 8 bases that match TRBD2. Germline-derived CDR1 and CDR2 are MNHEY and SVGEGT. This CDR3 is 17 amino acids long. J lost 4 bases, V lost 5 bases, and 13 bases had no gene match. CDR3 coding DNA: TGTGCCAGCAGTCCTTTAAGAGGACTAGCATATTACAATGAGCAGTTCTTC. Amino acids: CASSPLRGLAYYNEQFF.

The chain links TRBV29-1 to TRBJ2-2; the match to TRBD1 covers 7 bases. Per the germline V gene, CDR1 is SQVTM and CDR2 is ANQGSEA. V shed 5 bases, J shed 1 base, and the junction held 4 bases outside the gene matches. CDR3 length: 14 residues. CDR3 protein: CSVLRGLNTGELFF. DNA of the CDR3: TGCAGCGTTCTCAGGGGGTTGAACACCGGGGAGCTGTTTTTT.

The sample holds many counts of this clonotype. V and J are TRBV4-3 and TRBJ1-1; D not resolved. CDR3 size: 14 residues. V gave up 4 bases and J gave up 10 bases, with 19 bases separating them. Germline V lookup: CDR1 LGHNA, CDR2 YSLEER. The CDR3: CASSPATFGGGAFF. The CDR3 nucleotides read TGCGCCAGCAGCCCTGCTACGTTTGGCGGTGGAGCTTTCTTT.

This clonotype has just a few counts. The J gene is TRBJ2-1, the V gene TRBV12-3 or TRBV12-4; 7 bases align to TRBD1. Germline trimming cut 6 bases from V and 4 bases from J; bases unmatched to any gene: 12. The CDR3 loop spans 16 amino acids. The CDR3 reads CASSGQVQTIYNEQFF. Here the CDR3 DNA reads TGTGCCAGCAGCGGACAGGTGCAGACAATATACAATGAGCAGTTCTTC.